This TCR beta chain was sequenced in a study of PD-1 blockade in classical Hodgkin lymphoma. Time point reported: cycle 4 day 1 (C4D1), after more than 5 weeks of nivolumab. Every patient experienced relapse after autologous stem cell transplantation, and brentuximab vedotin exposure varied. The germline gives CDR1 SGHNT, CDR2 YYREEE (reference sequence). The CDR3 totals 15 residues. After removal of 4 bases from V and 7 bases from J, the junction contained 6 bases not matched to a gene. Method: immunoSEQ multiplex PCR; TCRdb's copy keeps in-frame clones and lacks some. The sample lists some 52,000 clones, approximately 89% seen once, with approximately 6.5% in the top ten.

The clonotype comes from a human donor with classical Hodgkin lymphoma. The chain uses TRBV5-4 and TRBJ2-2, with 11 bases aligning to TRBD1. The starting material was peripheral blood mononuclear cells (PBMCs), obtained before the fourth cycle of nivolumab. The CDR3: CASSPSGTGGGELFF. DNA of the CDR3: TGTGCCAGCAGCCCTTCCGGGACAGGGGGCGGGGAGCTGTTTTTT.